The rows below give T cell receptor beta chains drawn from one sample of a study of cytomegalovirus exposure and HLA in healthy donors. Clones were sequenced by immunoSEQ multiplex PCR, and TCRdb holds only the in-frame ones, with some missing. The table records 150,000 or so clones, 94% of them present only once. The material sequenced was PBMCs. Receptors were obtained from a man aged 18-30 years in good health and CMV-seropositive. The CDR3 runs from the conserved cysteine through the conserved F or W. D genes are given only for firm matches. The size of a clone is reported for some rows only, either as once, few or many, or as a class for expanded clones.

clone_size,j_call,v_call,d_call,cdr3_nt,cdr3_aa
NA,TRBJ2-1,TRBV7-9,TRBD2,TGTGCCAGCAGCTTATGGGGGGGAATCAATGAGCAGTTCTTC,CASSLWGGINEQFF
NA,TRBJ2-7,TRBV10-3,TRBD1,TGTGCCACCCGACAGGGGGCGGGCGAGCAGTACTTC,CATRQGAGEQYF
NA,TRBJ1-1,TRBV2,TRBD1,TGTGCCAGCAGTGAGAGACGGCAGGGGGCTGAAGCTTTCTTT,CASSERRQGAEAFF
NA,TRBJ2-7,TRBV4-1,NA,TGCGCCAGCAGCCAAGATTCGAATCCTGGTTGGCCCTCCTACGAGCAGTACTTC,CASSQDSNPGWPSYEQYF
NA,TRBJ2-1,TRBV7-9,TRBD2,TGTGCCAGCAGCTTAGTAACTAGCGTACTCCACAATGAGCAGTTCTTC,CASSLVTSVLHNEQFF
NA,TRBJ2-1,TRBV28,TRBD1,TGTGCCAGCAGTTGGGACAGGCGGTCCTACAATGAGCAGTTCTTC,CASSWDRRSYNEQFF
NA,TRBJ2-7,TRBV29-1,NA,TGCAGCGTTGTCTCAACCCGGGACGAGCAGTACTTC,CSVVSTRDEQYF
NA,TRBJ1-5,TRBV19,TRBD1,TGTGCCAGTACCCCAGGGGGCACCTATCAGCCCCAGCATTTT,CASTPGGTYQPQHF
NA,TRBJ2-6,TRBV6-1,TRBD1,TGTGCCAGCAGTGAAGTGGGCGGACAGGTTTCATTCTCTGGGGCCAACGTCCTGACTTTC,CASSEVGGQVSFSGANVLTF
NA,TRBJ2-5,TRBV9,NA,TGTGCCAGCAGCGTAGAGCCAGCGGACTCCCAAGAGACCCAGTACTTC,CASSVEPADSQETQYF
NA,TRBJ1-3,TRBV11-2,NA,TGTGCCAGCAGCTTAGATCCCAGGGGCAACACCATATATTTT,CASSLDPRGNTIYF
NA,TRBJ2-2,TRBV21-1,NA,TGTGCCAGCAGCAAAAGGAGACAGCGGGACACCGGGGAGCTGTTTTTT,CASSKRRQRDTGELFF
NA,TRBJ2-1,TRBV27,NA,TGTGCCAGCAGTTTAGTTTTCCTAGCGTGGAATGAGCAGTTCTTC,CASSLVFLAWNEQFF
NA,TRBJ2-7,TRBV14,TRBD1,TGTGCCAGCAGCCGGTGGGTAGGTGGGGCCGGGACAGCGAACGAGCAGTACTTC,CASSRWVGGAGTANEQYF
NA,TRBJ2-3,TRBV5-1,NA,TGCGCCAGCAGCTCCTACGGGGTCCGCACAGATACGCAGTATTTT,CASSSYGVRTDTQYF
NA,TRBJ1-5,TRBV2,TRBD1,TGTGCCAGCAGACCCGACAGGGGAAGCAATCAGCCCCAGCATTTT,CASRPDRGSNQPQHF
NA,TRBJ1-2,TRBV5-1,NA,TGCGCCAGCAGCCCAAGTGCAGCTAGCTATGGCTACACCTTC,CASSPSAASYGYTF
NA,TRBJ2-2,TRBV10-3,TRBD2,TGTGCCATCAGTGAGGTAGCGGGAGATAACGGGGAGCTGTTTTTT,CAISEVAGDNGELFF
few,TRBJ2-7,TRBV6-5,NA,TGTGCCAGCAGTGCTAGCCCCTACGAGCAGTACTTC,CASSASPYEQYF
NA,TRBJ1-1,TRBV19,NA,TGTGCCAGTAGCATGGGTACAGATGCTGAAGCTTTCTTT,CASSMGTDAEAFF
NA,TRBJ1-3,TRBV5-3,TRBD1,TGTGCCGCGCTATGGACAGGCGTGGATGGTACTGGAAACACCATATATTTT,CAALWTGVDGTGNTIYF
NA,TRBJ2-7,TRBV2,TRBD1,TGTGCCAGCAGTGATACCGGGACAGGGTACTACGAGCAGTACTTC,CASSDTGTGYYEQYF
few,TRBJ1-1,TRBV29-1,NA,TGCAGCGCCGGGGAGGGGGTTTGGTCGGTGAACACTGAAGCTTTCTTT,CSAGEGVWSVNTEAFF
NA,TRBJ1-1,TRBV7-9,TRBD1,TGTGCCAGCAGCTTAGCCACGGGACAGGGTTTTGGCACTGAAGCTTTCTTT,CASSLATGQGFGTEAFF
NA,TRBJ2-1,TRBV10-3,NA,TGTGCCATCAGCGGTATGACAGGCAGGAGCTCCTACAATGAGCAGTTCTTC,CAISGMTGRSSYNEQFF
NA,TRBJ1-5,TRBV28,NA,TGTGCCAGCAGGGGGAACAGGCCCAATCAGCCCCAGCATTTT,CASRGNRPNQPQHF
few,TRBJ1-5,TRBV19,TRBD1,TGTGCCAGTAGTCCCCAACAGGGGAATCAGCCCCAGCATTTT,CASSPQQGNQPQHF